This entry concerns a single TCR beta chain. The sample belongs to a study of technical replicates of blood from a handful of donors. CDR3 length equals 15 residues. V shed 3 bases and J shed 3 bases, with 12 bases lying between them. Looked up from germline, CDR1 is MGHRA and CDR2 is YSYEKL. Assay used: immunoSEQ multiplex PCR; TCRdb lists only in-frame clones, some missing. The table includes 80,000 or so clones, approximately 94% detected once. The sequenced sample was T cells isolated from PBMCs. The V and J genes are TRBV4-1 and TRBJ1-5, with D perhaps TRBD1 (6 bases). The TCR originated in a human donor in good health. In DNA form, the CDR3 reads TGCGCCAGCAGCCAGTGGACAGACTACAATCAGCCCCAGCATTTT. Its translation is CASSQWTDYNQPQHF.